A selection of T cell receptor beta chains follows, all from one sample in a study of beta chain features in type 1 diabetes. The data were produced by immunoSEQ multiplex PCR, yet TCRdb's version contains in-frame clones alone and is incomplete. This table has around 500,000 clones, approximately 28% appearing once. Sequences were obtained from naive CD4+ T cells from blood. These receptors were collected from a man between 18 and 35 years old in good health. Both conserved end residues are part of each CDR3. A D gene is named only where the DNA matches it firmly. Expanded clones are given a class, and other clones once, few, many or no size at all.

j_gene | d_gene | abundance | v_gene | CDR3nt | CDR3aa
TRBJ2-3 | - | few | TRBV7-9 | TGTGCCAGCAGGCTTGGGGACGGTTCGGGTACGCAGTATTTT | CASRLGDGSGTQYF
TRBJ2-1 | TRBD2 | - | TRBV7-6 | TGTGCCAGCAGCTCTAGGTTAGCGGGGGATGAGCAGTTCTTC | CASSSRLAGDEQFF
TRBJ2-1 | TRBD2 | few | TRBV5-1 | TGCGCCAGCAGCTTACAAGCGGGAGTCTACAATGAGCAGTTCTTC | CASSLQAGVYNEQFF
TRBJ2-3 | - | - | TRBV25-1 | TGTGCCAGCAGTGACCACGGACACACCATAAGCACAGATACGCAGTATTTT | CASSDHGHTISTDTQYF
TRBJ2-1 | - | - | TRBV7-9 | TGTGCCAGCAGCGGTTACGATGAGCAGTTCTTC | CASSGYDEQFF
TRBJ2-5 | - | - | TRBV6-5 | TGTGCCAGCAGTCAAGGACTCTCCCTGCGAGAGACCCAGTACTTC | CASSQGLSLRETQYF
TRBJ2-7 | TRBD2 | few | TRBV30 | TGTGCCTGGAGACCACGAACTAGCGGGGGTAAGAGTGAGCAGTACTTC | CAWRPRTSGGKSEQYF
TRBJ2-5 | TRBD2 | few | TRBV13 | TGTGCCAGCAGCTTTGGGACTAGCGGGAGTGAGACCCAGTACTTC | CASSFGTSGSETQYF
TRBJ2-2 | - | few | TRBV15 | TGTGCCACCAGCAGAGCCGCGAGTCACACCGGGGAGCTGTTTTTT | CATSRAASHTGELFF
TRBJ1-1 | - | - | TRBV7-9 | TGTGCCAGCAGCTTAGTGGAGGGGTCAGAAGCTTTCTTT | CASSLVEGSEAFF
TRBJ1-1 | TRBD1 | few | TRBV18 | TGTGCCAGCTCACCGTTACAGGGGACGGCTGAAGCTTTCTTT | CASSPLQGTAEAFF
TRBJ2-3 | TRBD1 | once | TRBV6-4 | TGTGCCAGCAGTAACGACAGGGGTGATACGCAGTATTTT | CASSNDRGDTQYF
TRBJ2-5 | - | - | TRBV14 | TGTGCCAGCAGCCAAGCGAGGCGGGAGACCCAGTACTTC | CASSQARRETQYF
TRBJ2-7 | TRBD1 | - | TRBV28 | TGTGCCAGCAGTGGGACAGGGTCCTACGAGCAGTACTTC | CASSGTGSYEQYF
TRBJ2-7 | - | few | TRBV13 | TGTGCCAGCAGCCTTTGGACGAACGAGCAGTACTTC | CASSLWTNEQYF
TRBJ2-7 | - | few | TRBV20-1 | TGCAGTGCTAGCGGGGTCGAGCAGTACTTC | CSASGVEQYF
TRBJ2-2 | TRBD1 | - | TRBV29-1 | TGCAGCGTTGATGCAGGGGGCCTCAACACCGGGGAGCTGTTTTTT | CSVDAGGLNTGELFF
TRBJ2-1 | TRBD2 | few | TRBV7-9 | TGTGCCAGCAGCTCCGCGAGCGGGATCTCCTACAATGAGCAGTTCTTC | CASSSASGISYNEQFF
TRBJ2-4 | TRBD2 | few | TRBV7-9 | TGTGCCAGCAGCTTAAGACTAGCGGGAAAAAACATTCAGTACTTC | CASSLRLAGKNIQYF
TRBJ2-7 | - | - | TRBV7-2 | TGTGCCAGCAGCTTAGCGAGTCAGGGAGCCTACGAGCAGTACTTC | CASSLASQGAYEQYF
TRBJ2-4 | - | - | TRBV29-1 | TGCAGCGCTGATACAGCCAAAAACATTCAGTACTTC | CSADTAKNIQYF
TRBJ2-3 | - | - | TRBV30 | TGTGCCTGGAGTGTACGGCTAGCGTCGGATACGCAGTATTTT | CAWSVRLASDTQYF
TRBJ2-7 | - | - | TRBV16 | TGTGCCAGCAGCCAAAGCGCCGCTACCTACGAGCAGTACTTC | CASSQSAATYEQYF
TRBJ2-1 | - | few | TRBV9 | TGTGCCAGCAGCGTAGTTGGCAGATCAAACAATGAGCAGTTCTTC | CASSVVGRSNNEQFF
TRBJ2-1 | TRBD1 | few | TRBV29-1 | TGCAGCGTTGCCGGGACAGGGGGTTACAATGAGCAGTTCTTC | CSVAGTGGYNEQFF